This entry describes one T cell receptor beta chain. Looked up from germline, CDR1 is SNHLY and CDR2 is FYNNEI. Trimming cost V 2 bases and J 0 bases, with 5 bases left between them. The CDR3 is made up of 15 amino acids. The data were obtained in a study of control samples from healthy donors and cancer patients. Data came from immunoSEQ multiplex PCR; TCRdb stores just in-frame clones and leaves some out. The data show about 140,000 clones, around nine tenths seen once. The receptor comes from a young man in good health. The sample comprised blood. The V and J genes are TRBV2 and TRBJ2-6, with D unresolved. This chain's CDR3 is CASSEQSSGANVLTF. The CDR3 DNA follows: TGTGCCAGCAGTGAACAGAGCTCTGGGGCCAACGTCCTGACTTTC. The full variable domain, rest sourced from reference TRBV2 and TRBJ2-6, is EPEVTQTPSHQVTQMGQEVILRCVPISNHLYFYWYRQILGQKVEFLVSFYNNEISEKSEIFDDQFSVERPDGSNFTLKIRSTKLEDSAMYFCASSEQSSGANVLTFGAGSRLTVL.